Included here is one TCR beta chain sequence, with context. Documented treatment: preoperative locoregional IRX-2 cytokine immunotherapy. Patients received preoperative, locoregional IRX-2 cytokine immunotherapy in a phase Ib study. Germline loops: CDR1 SGHNT, CDR2 YENEEA. The CDR3 has 19 residues. The V segment lost 5 bases and the J segment 4 bases; nucleotides outside the gene matches: 16. The source of the sample is a study of preoperative IRX-2 immunotherapy in early breast cancer. TCRdb's table, derived via immunoSEQ multiplex PCR, lists solely in-frame clones and lacks some. Among about 740 clones, more than 60% were seen once, and the ten largest hold approximately 13%.

The J gene is TRBJ2-3, the V gene TRBV11-3; 12 bases map to TRBD2. The sequence was obtained from a human donor with breast cancer. This specimen consisted of tumor tissue, obtained after IRX-2 immunotherapy. The CDR3 loop reads CASSASTGLAGPQADTQYF. The CDR3 bases are TGTGCCAGCAGCGCCTCTACAGGACTAGCGGGGCCCCAGGCAGATACGCAGTATTTT.